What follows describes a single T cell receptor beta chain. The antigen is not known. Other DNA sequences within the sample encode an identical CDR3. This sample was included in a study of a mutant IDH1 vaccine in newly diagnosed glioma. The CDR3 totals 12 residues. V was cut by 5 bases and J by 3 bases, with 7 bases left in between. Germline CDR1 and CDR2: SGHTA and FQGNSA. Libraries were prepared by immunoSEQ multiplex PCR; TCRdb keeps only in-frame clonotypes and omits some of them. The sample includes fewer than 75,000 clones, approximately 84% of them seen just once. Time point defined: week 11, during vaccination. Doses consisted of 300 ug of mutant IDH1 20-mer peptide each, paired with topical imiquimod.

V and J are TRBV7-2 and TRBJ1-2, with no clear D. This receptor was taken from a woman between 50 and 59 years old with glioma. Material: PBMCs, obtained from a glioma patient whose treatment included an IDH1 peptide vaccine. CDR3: CASSPRDYGYTF. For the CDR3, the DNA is TGTGCCAGCAGCCCGAGGGACTATGGCTACACCTTC.